This T cell receptor beta chain was sequenced for a study of CD8 T cells in ankylosing spondylitis. The study, taken as a whole, reports: Some of these motif variants have turned up before, in reports on reactive arthritis synovial fluid and blood. Reported data indicate significant enrichment of disease-linked clones within matched ankylosing spondylitis synovial fluid. Characteristic of ankylosing spondylitis blood, it appeared, was a TCR beta motif comprising roughly 8 highly homologous variants.

This clonotype was seen only a few times. Its antigen is not identified. This CDR3 is built from 15 residues. The germline gives CDR1 LGHDT, CDR2 YNNKEL (reference sequence). V dropped 2 bases and J dropped 5 bases, with 13 bases sitting between them. TCRdb recomputed calls from the 5' RACE reads with MiXCR, one row per CDR3 protein. In the table there are roughly 440,000 distinct CDR3 sequences, under 20% of which are singletons. The rearrangement links TRBV3-1 to TRBJ2-1, with D possibly TRBD1 on 5 matching bases. This clonotype originated in a male donor with ankylosing spondylitis. The specimen was blood, either unsorted or a sorted T cell fraction (not recorded which). CDR3 loop: CASSQWADSNNEQFF. The DNA for the CDR3 is TGTGCCAGCAGCCAATGGGCCGACAGTAACAATGAGCAGTTCTTC.